The TCR beta chain described here comes from a study of blood T cell repertoires in COVID-19. Original analysis: Reference gene primers were amplified, and this amplification served to estimate nucleated cell counts. Sequencing used immunoSEQ multiplex PCR; TCRdb keeps in-frame clones, though not all of them. V and J calls and clone size are those listed in that table; D and trimming were worked out from the DNA. The table lists about 260,000 clones, approximately 89% of them singletons, with approximately 9.8% in the top ten. J was trimmed by 4 bases and V by 5 bases; bases with no gene match: 5. This CDR3 is 13 amino acids long. Looked up from germline, CDR1 is MNHEY and CDR2 is SMNVEV (reference sequence).

The origin of this receptor is a man aged 40-49 years who had recovered from COVID-19. Sequencing input: peripheral blood. The genes are TRBV27 and TRBJ2-7, with 7 bases lining up with TRBD1. Written as DNA, the CDR3 is TGTGCCAGCAGTCTGGGACAGTTTTACGAGCAGTACTTC. This codes for CASSLGQFYEQYF.